This TCR beta chain was profiled in a study of CD8 T cells in ankylosing spondylitis (dated by TCRdb to 2015 to 2018). Looking at the study overall: To find TCR variants linked to disease, the study profiled T cell receptor beta repertoires in ankylosing spondylitis patients and healthy donors. The full study cohort was made up of 25 ankylosing spondylitis patients and 108 healthy donors. Peripheral blood was sampled, and synovial fluid was also collected from ankylosing spondylitis patients.

CDR1 PRHDT and CDR2 FYEKMQ are derived from the germline V gene (reference sequence). For this chain, trimming is 3 bases at the V end and 10 bases at the J end, and the number of junction bases without a gene match is 4. The CDR3, cysteine through phenylalanine, is 12 amino acids long. This entry keeps only the CDR3 DNA: 36 bases, framed from base 1. Overall study outcomes, separate from this receptor: In peripheral blood, the disease-linked clones were found at relatively low frequencies and had a CD8+ phenotype. A TCR beta motif made up of eight or nine highly homologous amino acid variants appeared to be characteristic of blood from ankylosing spondylitis patients. The disease-linked clones were reported as significantly enriched in matched synovial fluid samples from ankylosing spondylitis patients. Some of the motif variants had been reported before in the synovial fluid and blood of reactive arthritis patients, a finding that suggests common disease-initiation mechanisms.

There are a few counts of this clonotype. Its antigen remains unidentified. No qualities accompany the bases; no much larger clone lies one base away. Data came from an Illumina MiSeq. Quantitative 5'-RACE with molecular barcodes was used to prepare TCR beta libraries. Per the original workflow: A new computational method, built on a probabilistic model of VDJ rearrangement, was used to identify disease-linked TCR variants. The raw public reads went through TCRdb reprocessing: fastp at Q25, MiXCR clone calling, in-frame beta chains kept. Entries that share a CDR3 protein sequence are merged under the most common genes and DNA. It is TCRdb's table, rather than the study itself, that gives the V and J calls and clone size. A total of 25,000 to 35,000 distinct CDR3 sequences appear in this sample, about 14% of them only once. The ten largest account for 36% of the sample.

Here the chain combines TRBV13 and TRBJ1-1, with TRBD1 identical over 8 junction bases. The receptor comes from a male donor with ankylosing spondylitis or in good health (not recorded which). The specimen was blood. For the CDR3, the sequence is CASSLRQGAAFF. The nucleotide sequence is given as TGTGCCAGCAGCTTGCGTCAGGGGGCAGCTTTCTTT. The CDR3 plus the reference TRBV13 and TRBJ1-1 genes for the other parts give the full variable domain: AAGVIQSPRHLIKEKRETATLKCYPIPRHDTVYWYQQGPGQDPQFLISFYEKMQSDKGSIPDRFSAQQFSDYHSELNMSSLELGDSALYFCASSLRQGAAFFGQGTRLTVV.